These T cell receptor beta chains were read from a single sample in a study of T cells in Graves' hyperthyroidism and ophthalmopathy. TCRdb fed the multiplex PCR reads into MiXCR, producing one record per CDR3 protein. In the table there are nearly 600,000 distinct CDR3 sequences, 14% of which are singletons. Material for sequencing was blood. The receptors stem from a woman between 18 and 29 years old with Graves' ophthalmopathy. Each CDR3 is given with its conserved first and last residue. The D gene is left open where the match is weak. Part of the rows lack a size; the others show once, few, many or a class for expanded clones.

many,TRBV28,TRBJ1-1,.,TGTGCCAGCACAGGACCCACTGAAGCTTTCTTT,CASTGPTEAFF
.,TRBV7-2,TRBJ2-7,TRBD2,TGTGCCAGCAGCTCGAGACTCCTAGACACTAGCGGGAGACAGTACTTC,CASSSRLLDTSGRQYF
few,TRBV4-3,TRBJ1-1,.,TGCGCCAGCAGCCAAGAAACCACAGGGCCTGAAGCTTTCTTT,CASSQETTGPEAFF
.,TRBV2,TRBJ1-1,TRBD1,TGTGCCAGCTGCAGGGGGCGGTTGAACACTGAAGCTTTCTTT,CASCRGRLNTEAFF
many,TRBV3-1,TRBJ1-4,.,TGTGCCAGCAGCCGCCGTGAGGGTCAGGGTGAAAAACTGTTTTTT,CASSRREGQGEKLFF
many,TRBV12-3/TRBV12-4,TRBJ1-1,TRBD1,TGTGCCAGCAGAATCGACAGGGTGAACACTGAAGCTTTCTTT,CASRIDRVNTEAFF
.,TRBV3-2,TRBJ2-7,.,TGTGCCAGCAGGGGCAGGCGCCCTTCCTACGAGCAGTACTTC,CASRGRRPSYEQYF
many,TRBV28,TRBJ1-4,TRBD1,TGTGCCAGCAGATCCTACAGGGGGACTAATGAAAAACTGTTTTTT,CASRSYRGTNEKLFF
.,TRBV9,TRBJ2-5,TRBD2,TGTGCCAGCAGCCCGGGACTAGCGGGAGTAGGGAAAGAGACCCAGTACTTC,CASSPGLAGVGKETQYF
.,TRBV10-1,TRBJ1-1,TRBD1,TGCGCCAGCAGGGCCATCGTCGACAGGGCCACTGAAGCTTTCTTT,CASRAIVDRATEAFF
few,TRBV9,TRBJ1-2,TRBD1,TGTGCCAGCAGCGTAGCCCTACGACAGGGGGCCCCGGACCTTCACAATTTTGGCTACACCTTC,CASSVALRQGAPDLHNFGYTF
few,TRBV20-1,TRBJ1-2,TRBD1,TGCAGTGCTACAACAGGGGTTCGTACCTATGGCTACACCTTC,CSATTGVRTYGYTF
.,TRBV6-5,TRBJ1-1,.,TGTGCCAGCAGTTACGAGCCGGATGAAGCTTTCTTT,CASSYEPDEAFF
many,TRBV12-3/TRBV12-4,TRBJ2-7,TRBD2,TGTGCCAGCAGTTCTTATAGCGGGAGTCCCTACGAGCAGTACTTC,CASSSYSGSPYEQYF
.,TRBV12-5,TRBJ2-7,.,TGTGCTAGTGGTTTGGGGATCGGACAGCGTCCAGGGGAGCAGTACTTC,CASGLGIGQRPGEQYF
once,TRBV28,TRBJ1-5,.,TGTGCCAGCAGCTTGGGGAGGGGGGGGAGTGAGCAGCCCCAGCATTTT,CASSLGRGGSEQPQHF
few,TRBV20-1,TRBJ2-5,TRBD2,TGCAGTGCTAGAGAGGCCGGGACTAGCGGGAGCGGCTCGGGGGAGACCCAGTACTTC,CSAREAGTSGSGSGETQYF
many,TRBV28,TRBJ2-1,TRBD1,TGTGCCAGCAGTTCCAGGGTGGACAGGGTAATATACAATGAGCAGTTCTTC,CASSSRVDRVIYNEQFF
many,TRBV7-9,TRBJ2-2,.,TGTGCCAGCAGCTCTCGGGACGAGGGGCCGTCGAGGGAGCTGTTTTTT,CASSSRDEGPSRELFF
many,TRBV12-3/TRBV12-4,TRBJ2-2,TRBD2,TGTGCCAGCAGACCTCCGGGACTAGCGGTTAACACCGGGGAGCTGTTTTTT,CASRPPGLAVNTGELFF
many,TRBV7-2,TRBJ2-1,TRBD2,TGTGCCAGCAGCTTAACCGCGGGAGTCGGGACCTCCCAGCAGTTCTTC,CASSLTAGVGTSQQFF
.,TRBV6-9,TRBJ1-1,.,TGTGCCAGCAGTTCCCCGGCTCGACGGGTCATGAACACTGAAGCTTTCTTT,CASSSPARRVMNTEAFF
many,TRBV6-2/TRBV6-3,TRBJ2-7,.,TGTGCCAGCAGTTACTCGAGCAGGGTAGGGTCCGAGCAGTACTTC,CASSYSSRVGSEQYF
.,TRBV4-1,TRBJ2-3,.,TGCGCCAGCAGCCAAGACCCTACACCGCGAGCGCAGTATTTT,CASSQDPTPRAQYF
many,TRBV28,TRBJ1-5,.,TGTGCCAGCATCCGGGGGAATCAGCCCCAGCATTTT,CASIRGNQPQHF
many,TRBV7-9,TRBJ2-7,TRBD1,TGTGCCAGCAGCCCCGGGACAGGGGACCACGAGCAGTACTTC,CASSPGTGDHEQYF
.,TRBV4-1,TRBJ1-2,.,TGCGCCAGCAGCCAAGATGCACCCCGGGATAGATGGGGCTACACCTTC,CASSQDAPRDRWGYTF
many,TRBV20-1,TRBJ2-3,.,TGCAGTGCTAGAGTACAGAATAGCTGGTACACAGATACGCAGTATTTT,CSARVQNSWYTDTQYF
.,TRBV30,TRBJ2-1,.,TGTGCCTCCCACCTTGGTCTCCGGGGAGAGCAGTTCTTC,CASHLGLRGEQFF
many,TRBV18,TRBJ1-4,TRBD1,TGTGCCAGCTCACCCGGACAGGGAAGTGGTGAAAAACTGTTTTTT,CASSPGQGSGEKLFF
many,TRBV7-2,TRBJ1-1,TRBD1,TGTGCCAGCAGCTTCCTGGGACAGAGGAACACTGAAGCTTTCTTT,CASSFLGQRNTEAFF
few,TRBV7-9,TRBJ2-4,.,TGTGCCTGGAGTGTAATGGGAAACATTCAGTACTTC,CAWSVMGNIQYF
.,TRBV18,TRBJ2-5,TRBD1,TGTGCCAGCTCCCCTAGGACAGGGCGAGGGGAGACCCAGTACTTC,CASSPRTGRGETQYF
many,TRBV7-2,TRBJ1-2,TRBD1,TGTGCCAGCAGCACCCGACAGGGTACCTATGGCTACACCTTC,CASSTRQGTYGYTF
.,TRBV11-3,TRBJ2-1,TRBD1,TGTGCCAGCAGCTTAGAGGTCGCGGGGACAGGGTTAGGGAATGAGCAGTTCTTC,CASSLEVAGTGLGNEQFF
many,TRBV20-1,TRBJ2-3,.,TGCAGTGCTAGAAGGTGGGAGAGCACAGATACGCAGTATTTT,CSARRWESTDTQYF
many,TRBV27,TRBJ1-1,.,TGTGCCAGCGCCTTTTACGTAGGGGACACTGAAGCTTTCTTT,CASAFYVGDTEAFF
.,TRBV19,TRBJ2-5,TRBD2,TGTGCCAGTAGTGGTAGCGGGAGAAGGAGGGGGACCCAGTACTTC,CASSGSGRRRGTQYF
many,TRBV7-9,TRBJ2-5,TRBD2,TGTGCCAGCAGCCCGGGGACTAGCGGGAGATCGGGAGAGACCCAGTACTTC,CASSPGTSGRSGETQYF
.,TRBV5-1,TRBJ1-2,TRBD1,TGCGCCAGCAGCGGAGGGACACAGGGGGCCAACTATGGCTACACCTTC,CASSGGTQGANYGYTF
many,TRBV20-1,TRBJ2-5,TRBD1,TGCAGTTCGCCTCCGGGACAGGGCCAAGAGACCCAGTACTTC,CSSPPGQGQETQYF
few,TRBV9,TRBJ2-2,.,TGTGCCAGCAGCGTCCAACACACCGGGGAGCTGTTTTTT,CASSVQHTGELFF
many,TRBV2,TRBJ2-1,TRBD2,TGTGCCAGCAGTGACCCCACTGGCGGGAGCTCCTACAATGAGCAGTTCTTC,CASSDPTGGSSYNEQFF
many,TRBV29-1,TRBJ2-1,.,TGCAGCATTGAGGGGGGGAGCTCCTACAATGAGCAGTTCTTC,CSIEGGSSYNEQFF
.,TRBV20-1,TRBJ2-4,TRBD2,TGCAGTGCCATGACTAGCGGGCCTGGGGAAGCCAAAAACATTCAGTACTTC,CSAMTSGPGEAKNIQYF
many,TRBV10-3,TRBJ2-1,TRBD2,TGTGCCATCAGTCTCGATCCGGGACTAGCCTTTATTGGGCAGTTCTTC,CAISLDPGLAFIGQFF
many,TRBV2,TRBJ2-1,TRBD1,TGTGCCAGCAGGGAACGACAGGGGACGTGGGACTATGAGCAGTTCTTC,CASRERQGTWDYEQFF
many,TRBV6-1,TRBJ2-7,.,TGTGCCAGCGACTCGGGACAATCCTACGAGCAGTACTTC,CASDSGQSYEQYF
once,TRBV27,TRBJ2-3,TRBD2,TGTGCCAGCGGACCCCCGGGACTAGCGCAGTATTTT,CASGPPGLAQYF
.,TRBV27,TRBJ1-6,.,TGTGCCAGCAGTTTATCTCCGGATTCACCCCTCCACTTT,CASSLSPDSPLHF
many,TRBV6-1,TRBJ2-2,TRBD2,TGTGCCAGCAGTTCCTTAGCGGGAGAGGAAGCCGGGGAGCTGTTTTTT,CASSSLAGEEAGELFF
many,TRBV27,TRBJ2-1,.,TGTGCCAGCCAAAGGGGGTGGGGACGATCTAGTGAGCAGTTCTTC,CASQRGWGRSSEQFF
few,TRBV7-9,TRBJ1-2,.,TGTGCCAGCAGCCCTTTTGGGGTCTATGGCTACACCTTC,CASSPFGVYGYTF